The 26 T cell receptor beta chains below come from one sample, sequenced in a study of T cell changes during pregnancy in multiple sclerosis (dated by TCRdb to about 2019). The library was generated by the immunoSEQ multiplex PCR assay. TCRdb holds this immuneACCESS table with in-frame rearrangements only. Some clones are missing; in checked studies, unresolved V genes explain under half, and the rest has no known cause. Recorded for this sample are 50,000 to 70,000 clones; 90% to 95% of them occurred a single time. Clones ranked in the top ten supply about 2.3% of the sample. The specimen was peripheral blood, collected in the third trimester of pregnancy. The receptors shown here come from a female donor in good health, enrolled as a control in a pregnancy study.

This chain connects TRBV4-2 to TRBJ2-1, with D uncertain. This CDR3 is built from 15 residues. CDR1 is LGHNA, CDR2 YNFKEQ, per germline. V shed 1 base and J shed 7 bases, with 14 bases lying between them. The CDR3 protein is CASSQASVTPNEQFF. The CDR3 nucleotides read TGTGCCAGCAGCCAAGCCTCAGTGACACCGAATGAGCAGTTCTTC.

V is TRBV27 and J is TRBJ2-7, with TRBD1 matching over 9 bases. The CDR3 length is 15 residues. Germline lookup yields CDR1 MNHEY and CDR2 SMNVEV (reference sequence). After removal of 0 bases from V and 0 bases from J, the junction contained 0 bases not matched to a gene. Here the CDR3 DNA reads TGTGCCAGCAGTTTATCGACAGGGGGCTCCTACGAGCAGTACTTC. This gives the protein CASSLSTGGSYEQYF.

The CDR3 DNA reads TGTGCCAGTAGCGGAGGGGGCTACACCTTC. This encodes CASSGGGYTF. V and J are TRBV19 and TRBJ1-2; D uncertain. The CDR3 has 10 amino acids. The V end was cut by 6 bases, the J end by 8 bases, with 7 bases between. The germline V gene has CDR1 LNHDA and CDR2 SQIVND (reference sequence).

The chain links TRBV14 to TRBJ2-1; no firm D call. The CDR3 length is 14 residues. V lost 0 bases and J lost 7, with 10 bases in between. Germline CDR1 reads SGHDN; CDR2 reads FVKESK. The CDR3 coding sequence is TGTGCCAGCAGCCAAGAACGTCTAGAAAATGAGCAGTTCTTC. Its protein is CASSQERLENEQFF.

CDR3 protein: CASSDSAGGSGEQFF. CDR3 DNA sequence: TGTGCCAGCAGTGACTCTGCAGGGGGTAGTGGCGAGCAGTTCTTC. The V and J genes are TRBV6-4 and TRBJ2-1; 7 bases map to TRBD1. V shed 0 bases and J 10 bases; nucleotides not matched to a gene: 9. CDR1 is MRHNA and CDR2 is SNTAGT in the germline V gene. The CDR3 totals 15 residues.

The rearrangement links TRBV29-1 to TRBJ2-1; 10 bases agree with TRBD2. CDR1 is SQVTM, CDR2 ANQGSEA, per germline. V lost 7 bases to trimming and J lost 6 bases; unmatched junction nucleotides: 6. This CDR3 has 13 amino acids. CDR3: CSGSGGWGNEQFF. As DNA, the CDR3 is TGCAGCGGTAGCGGGGGGTGGGGCAATGAGCAGTTCTTC.

The J gene is TRBJ2-3, the V gene TRBV30, with 10 bases lining up with TRBD1. The CDR3 has 14 amino acids. V lost 7 bases, J lost 3 bases, and 7 bases stayed unmatched. Germline CDR1 GTSNPN, CDR2 SVGIG (reference sequence). CDR3 sequence reads: CASRGTGATDTQYF. The CDR3 nucleotides read TGTGCCTCGAGAGGGACAGGGGCAACAGATACGCAGTATTTT. Filled out from reference TRBV30 and TRBJ2-3, the complete variable domain reads SQTIHQWPATLVQPVGSPLSLECTVEGTSNPNLYWYRQAAGRGLQLLFYSVGIGQISSEVPQNLSASRPQDRQFILSSKKLLLSDSGFYLCASRGTGATDTQYFGPGTRLTVL.

A single count supports this clone. The V gene is TRBV4-2, the J gene TRBJ1-4; TRBD1 matches 10 bases. CDR1 is LGHNA, CDR2 YNFKEQ, per germline. V gave up 2 bases and J gave up 7 bases; unmatched junction bases: 10. The length of the CDR3 is 17 residues. The CDR3 region is CASSQPDRGRTGEKLFF. The CDR3 DNA sequence: TGTGCCAGCAGCCAACCCGACAGGGGGCGGACTGGTGAAAAACTGTTTTTT.

Concerning this clone: The junction shows a germline mismatch at one end, possibly a read error. V usage is TRBV6-5 and J usage is TRBJ2-7; TRBD2 is a possible D gene (6 bases). From germline, CDR1 is MNHEY and CDR2 SVGAGI. The CDR3 has 15 amino acids. DNA of the CDR3: TGTACCAGCAGTTACGTGGCCGGCGGGAACTACGAGCAGTACTTC. Residues: CTSSYVAGGNYEQYF.

This chain uses TRBV30 with TRBJ1-3; D is perhaps TRBD1 (5 bases). CDR3 length: 12 residues. The germline V gene encodes CDR1 GTSNPN and CDR2 SVGIG (reference sequence). Trimming shortened V by 6 bases and J by 4 bases, and 10 bases separated the two germline ends. CDR3 sequence reads: CACLRAGNTIYF. Here the CDR3 DNA reads TGTGCCTGTCTCAGGGCCGGAAACACCATATATTTT. The whole variable domain, filled in from reference TRBV30 and TRBJ1-3, reads SQTIHQWPATLVQPVGSPLSLECTVEGTSNPNLYWYRQAAGRGLQLLFYSVGIGQISSEVPQNLSASRPQDRQFILSSKKLLLSDSGFYLCACLRAGNTIYFGEGSWLTVV.

The CDR3 loop reads CASSPIEGGTYEQYF. In nucleotides, the CDR3 is TGTGCCAGCTCACCGATAGAGGGGGGGACCTACGAGCAGTACTTC. This sequence joins TRBV18 and TRBJ2-7; D may be TRBD2 (7 bases). The V gene lost 3 bases and the J gene lost 2 bases, with 14 bases spanning the gap. Germline-derived CDR1 and CDR2 are KGHSH and LQKENI. The CDR3 totals 15 residues.

This chain uses TRBV7-2 with TRBJ2-7; D possibly corresponds to TRBD2 (5 bases). This CDR3 region has 14 residues. Trimming left V 4 bases short and J 4 bases short, with 14 bases between. Germline lookup yields CDR1 SGHTA and CDR2 FQGNSA. The chain's CDR3 is CASSSSGDRYEQYF. CDR3 bases: TGTGCCAGCAGCTCCTCCGGGGATAGGTACGAGCAGTACTTC.

This clone appeared once. The chain combines TRBV21-1 with TRBJ2-7; the table assigns TRBD2, which was not confirmed against the DNA. TRBV21-1 is a pseudogene locus. The CDR3 loop spans 13 amino acids. CDR3: CANLRGVSYEQYF. The CDR3 region has the DNA TGTGCCAACCTGCGGGGCGTCAGCTACGAGCAGTACTTC.

This chain connects TRBV11-2 to TRBJ2-7, with 10 positions matching TRBD1. The CDR3 consists of 15 residues. Germline-derived CDR1 and CDR2 are SGHAT and FQNNGV. The V segment lost 5 bases and the J segment 6 bases; nucleotides outside the gene matches: 10. CDR3 in amino acids: CASSTRDRGPLEQYF. The CDR3 nucleotides read TGTGCCAGCAGCACCCGGGACAGGGGACCCCTCGAGCAGTACTTC.

V usage is TRBV13 and J usage is TRBJ2-7; D gene unclear. CDR3 size: 12 residues. Trimming left V 4 bases short and J 0 bases short, with 4 bases between. Germline V gene data show CDR1 as PRHDT and CDR2 as FYEKMQ (reference sequence). The CDR3 region is CASSSHSYEQYF. The CDR3 bases are TGTGCCAGCAGCTCCCACTCCTACGAGCAGTACTTC.

Written as DNA, the CDR3 is TGTGCCAGTAGTATAAGGGGCTATGGCTACACCTTC. Its translation is CASSIRGYGYTF. The chain links TRBV19 to TRBJ1-2; perhaps TRBD1 as D (5 bases). Germline V gene lookup returns CDR1 LNHDA and CDR2 SQIVND (reference sequence). This CDR3 is 12 amino acids long. Trimming left V 2 bases short and J 4 bases short, with 5 bases between.

This clone was observed a single time. The chain employs TRBV28 and TRBJ1-2, with 9 positions matching TRBD1. V lost 6 bases, J lost 5 bases, and 1 base stayed unmatched. The CDR3 totals 12 residues. Germline CDR1 and CDR2: MDHEN and SYDVKM. CDR3 sequence: CASRTGGYGYTF. CDR3 bases: TGTGCCAGCAGGACAGGGGGATATGGCTACACCTTC.

The genes are TRBV28 and TRBJ2-5; perhaps TRBD1 as D (6 bases). CDR1 and CDR2 from the germline V gene are MDHEN and SYDVKM. This CDR3 has 13 amino acids. Trimming removed 7 bases from V and 4 bases from J, with 13 bases in between. The CDR3 region has the DNA TGTGCCAGCAACTCTAGGGGGAGAGAGACCCAGTACTTC. Translation: CASNSRGRETQYF.

This clone appeared once. J is TRBJ2-7 and V is TRBV18; 7 positions match TRBD2. With 2 bases clipped from V and 4 bases from J, the junction kept 8 bases outside the gene matches. CDR1 is KGHSH, CDR2 LQKENI, per germline. The CDR3 extends over 15 amino acids. The CDR3 here is CASSPGAGAGYEQYF. The CDR3 DNA sequence: TGTGCCAGCTCACCAGGGGCGGGAGCGGGGTACGAGCAGTACTTC.

This clone was picked up one time. The chain couples TRBV5-1 to TRBJ2-6; TRBD1 agrees at 7 bases. With 3 bases clipped from V and 2 bases from J, the junction kept 2 bases outside the gene matches. The CDR3 runs to 15 residues. CDR1 and CDR2 from the germline V gene are SGHRS and YFSETQ. CDR3 sequence: CASSSQGAGANVLTF. As DNA, the CDR3 is TGCGCCAGCAGCTCTCAGGGGGCTGGGGCCAACGTCCTGACTTTC.

V usage is TRBV6-5 and J usage is TRBJ2-7, with D unclear. The CDR3 is 15 amino acids. Germline V gene data show CDR1 as MNHEY and CDR2 as SVGAGI. With 0 bases removed from V and 0 bases from J, the gap between germline ends came to 9 bases. CDR3 nucleotides: TGTGCCAGCAGTTACTCCTCGGTTGGCTCCTACGAGCAGTACTTC. Amino acid sequence: CASSYSSVGSYEQYF.

Details on this clone: Its ends do not fully match the called genes, so a read error is possible. V usage is TRBV28 and J usage is TRBJ2-3, with TRBD2 as a possible D gene (5 bases). CDR3 size: 15 residues. The germline V gene has CDR1 MDHEN and CDR2 SYDVKM. The CDR3 reads CASSQPLGGSELIEF. The CDR3 DNA reads as TGTGCCAGCAGCCAACCTCTGGGCGGGTCCGAGCTTATCGAATTT.

This clone was counted between two and nine times. J is TRBJ1-2 and V is TRBV7-9; D not certain. This CDR3 is 12 amino acids long. Germline V gene data show CDR1 as SEHNR and CDR2 as FQNEAQ (reference sequence). Trimming shortened V by 5 bases and J by 11 bases, and 15 bases separated the two germline ends. The CDR3 protein is CASSELIAGYTF. CDR3 coding DNA: TGTGCCAGCAGCGAACTAATTGCTGGTTACACCTTC.

This chain joins TRBV15 and TRBJ2-7, with 8 nucleotides matching TRBD1. V dropped 3 bases and J dropped 7; count of bases not matched to a gene: 14. CDR1 and CDR2 from the germline V gene are LNHNV and YYDKDF (reference sequence). The CDR3 spans 16 residues. CDR3 protein: CATSRGIGTGGLEQYF. CDR3 in DNA: TGTGCCACCAGCAGGGGAATCGGGACAGGCGGCTTAGAGCAGTACTTC.

This chain uses TRBV11-2 with TRBJ1-1; no clear D gene. V was clipped by 0 bases and J by 7 bases, with 12 bases between them. Germline-derived CDR1 and CDR2 are SGHAT and FQNNGV. The CDR3 has 14 residues. CDR3 nucleotides: TGTGCCAGCAGCTTAGATCACAGAAAGGTTGAAGCTTTCTTT. Protein product: CASSLDHRKVEAFF.

The V and J genes are TRBV10-3 and TRBJ2-7, with 9 nucleotides matching TRBD1. CDR1 is ENHRY, CDR2 SYGVKD, per germline. Losses at the gene ends were 10 bases for V and 6 bases for J; bases not matched to a gene: 10. CDR3 length equals 13 residues. The CDR3 region is CATVRDRVGEQYF. The CDR3 nucleotides are TGTGCCACGGTCCGGGACAGGGTGGGCGAGCAGTACTTC.